This T cell receptor (beta chain) was sequenced during a study of blood T cell repertoires in COVID-19. This clone occurred a few times. Germline CDR1 and CDR2: SGHTA and FQGNSA. This CDR3 is built from 14 residues. V was clipped by 7 bases and J by 2 bases; unmatched bases: 6. Some clones are missing from TCRdb's copy, which holds only in-frame ones; the method was immunoSEQ multiplex PCR. The sample carries approximately 110,000 clones, approximately 81% recorded once. This clonotype originated in a man over 45 with acute or convalescent COVID-19. The chain has TRBV7-2 and TRBJ1-2, with 8 bases matching TRBD1. The sequencing input was peripheral blood. CDR3 nucleotides: TGTGCCAGCACTCCGGGGGACAGGAACTATGGCTACACCTTC. Translation gives CASTPGDRNYGYTF.